The clone carrying this T cell receptor beta chain was seen many times. The antigen remains undetermined. The sample is drawn from a study of T cells in Graves' hyperthyroidism and ophthalmopathy. Study findings and constraints: Through a model of 13 V-J features, ophthalmopathy was separated from stable hyperthyroidism. Prediction of ophthalmopathy progression came a median 6.5 months pre-onset.

Trimming cost V 0 bases and J 4 bases, with 13 bases left between them. Per germline, CDR1 GTSNPN and CDR2 SVGIG (reference sequence). The CDR3 is 15 residues long. Amplification of TCR beta CDR3 regions was performed using RNA transcripts as template. First-round RT-PCR with HTBI primers amplified the TCR CDR3 region. In TCRdb, the multiplex PCR reads were re-called with MiXCR into one record per CDR3 protein. The repertoire has fewer than 650,000 distinct CDR3 sequences, 14% of them found once; the top ten carry roughly 14%. V and J are TRBV30 and TRBJ1-5, with D maybe TRBD1 (6 bases). The sequence derives from a woman aged 40 to 55 with Graves' hyperthyroidism. The sequenced material came from blood. CDR3 loop: CAWSVRGTLNQPQHF. CDR3 bases: TGTGCCTGGAGTGTACGAGGGACACTGAATCAGCCCCAGCATTTT.